The 23 T cell receptor beta chains reported below all come from one sample, sequenced in a study of PD-1 and CTLA-4 blockade in melanoma. The table came from immunoSEQ multiplex PCR; TCRdb's copy has only in-frame clones and leaves some out. Here the sample spans about 21,000 clones, 88% being singletons. The sequences come from CD8+ T cells from peripheral blood, collected before anti-PD-1 treatment. The receptor set was obtained from a human donor with melanoma.

The V gene is TRBV6-5, the J gene TRBJ1-1; no clear D gene. V lost 5 bases and J 4 bases, leaving 11 bases between the germline ends. The CDR3 sequence is 13 residues long. Germline CDR1 is MNHEY and CDR2 is SVGAGI. The CDR3 is CASSPGIFTEAFF. The CDR3 bases are TGTGCCAGCAGTCCGGGGATTTTCACTGAAGCTTTCTTT.

The chain carries TRBV15 and TRBJ2-2, with D uncertain. V lost 1 base to trimming and J lost 0 bases, with 6 bases between them. The CDR3 has 15 residues. CDR1 is LNHNV and CDR2 is YYDKDF in the germline V gene (reference sequence). CDR3 sequence reads: CATSRGDSNTGELFF. DNA for the CDR3: TGTGCCACCAGCAGAGGGGATTCGAACACCGGGGAGCTGTTTTTT.

The chain combines TRBV5-6 with TRBJ1-3; D may be TRBD1 (5 bases). CDR3 length: 12 residues. Trimming pared 3 bases from V and 4 bases from J, leaving 5 bases between. The germline V gene encodes CDR1 SGHDT and CDR2 YYEEEE. Here the CDR3 reads CASSWGGNTIYF. In nucleotides, the CDR3 is TGTGCCAGCAGCTGGGGGGGAAACACCATATATTTT.

CDR3 nucleotide sequence: TGTGCCTGGAGTCCCCGTAGCGGGGTCACAGATACGCAGTATTTT. Translation: CAWSPRSGVTDTQYF. This chain uses TRBV30 with TRBJ2-3; 8 positions agree with TRBD2. After removal of 2 bases from V and 2 bases from J, the junction contained 6 bases not matched to a gene. The CDR3 runs 15 residues. Germline V gene sequence: CDR1 GTSNPN, CDR2 SVGIG (reference sequence).

The J gene is TRBJ1-1, the V gene TRBV7-8; possible D gene TRBD1, 5 bases. Between the trimmed V and J ends, which lost 3 bases and 1 base, there was a span of 12 bases. The germline V gene has CDR1 SGHVS and CDR2 FQNEAQ. CDR3 length: 15 amino acids. The CDR3: CASSFLDTENTEAFF. For the CDR3, the DNA is TGTGCCAGCAGCTTCTTGGACACTGAGAACACTGAAGCTTTCTTT.

The chain carries TRBV12-3 or TRBV12-4 and TRBJ2-1, with D unresolved. The CDR3 is 11 amino acids. Trimming took 6 bases from V and 6 from J, leaving 6 bases between them. In nucleotides, the CDR3 is TGTGCCAGCAGCTACGCCAATGAGCAGTTCTTC. Protein: CASSYANEQFF.

Written as DNA, the CDR3 is TGTGCCACCAGTGTACGGGGGTCCGATACGCAGTATTTT. Its translation is CATSVRGSDTQYF. The chain combines TRBV24-1 with TRBJ2-3; a possible D gene is TRBD2 (6 bases). Trimming took off 5 bases at V and 6 bases at J, with 11 bases between the two ends. The CDR3 is made up of 13 amino acids. The germline CDR1 and CDR2 sequences are KGHDR and SFDVKD.

The genes are TRBV13 and TRBJ1-2; 10 nucleotides match TRBD1. Looked up from germline, CDR1 is PRHDT and CDR2 is FYEKMQ (reference sequence). The V and J ends lost 4 bases and 2 bases, in that order; junction bases with no gene match: 10. The CDR3 runs 17 residues. In DNA form, the CDR3 reads TGTGCCAGCAGCTCCGCACTCCTGGGACAGGGGAACTATGGCTACACCTTC. Protein: CASSSALLGQGNYGYTF.

The rearrangement uses TRBV7-2 and TRBJ2-3; a possible D gene is TRBD1 (5 bases). CDR1 and CDR2 (germline): SGHTA, FQGNSA. Trimming stripped 5 bases from V and 5 bases from J, with 23 bases between. The CDR3 loop spans 17 amino acids. The CDR3 here is CASSLAGHGSLGDTQYF. Written as DNA, the CDR3 is TGTGCCAGCAGCCTCGCCGGACACGGCAGCCTAGGAGATACGCAGTATTTT.

Here the CDR3 reads CARRGTQYF. CDR3 DNA: TGTGCCCGCCGCGGTACGCAGTATTTT. V usage is TRBV7-6 and J usage is TRBJ2-3, with D uncertain. CDR1 is SGHVS and CDR2 is FNYEAQ in the germline V gene. The germline V and J ends were trimmed by 11 bases and 8 bases, with 8 bases remaining between them. This CDR3 is 9 amino acids long.

V usage is TRBV11-3 and J usage is TRBJ2-7; D possibly corresponds to TRBD2 (5 bases). Trimming removed 11 bases at V and 4 bases at J, with 6 bases between. This CDR3 is built from 9 residues. Germline assignment: CDR1 SGHNT and CDR2 YENEEA. The CDR3 is CASGYEQYF. In DNA form, the CDR3 reads TGTGCCTCGGGGTACGAGCAGTACTTC.

The rearrangement links TRBV5-8 to TRBJ2-1; 8 bases fit TRBD2. The CDR3 is made up of 15 amino acids. J gave up 9 bases and V 4 bases, and 12 bases lay outside the gene matches. Per germline, CDR1 SGHTS and CDR2 YDEGEE. CDR3 DNA sequence: TGTGCCAGCAGCCTGAGCGGGGGCCTCGGGGGTGAGCAGTTCTTC. It translates to CASSLSGGLGGEQFF.

This chain links TRBV5-1 with TRBJ2-7; possible D gene TRBD1, 5 bases. Germline loops: CDR1 SGHRS, CDR2 YFSETQ. The V and J ends lost 2 bases and 5 bases respectively, with 5 bases between them. The CDR3 covers 11 residues. In nucleotides, the CDR3 is TGCGCCAGCAGCTTAGGGGACGAGCAGTACTTC. Amino acid sequence: CASSLGDEQYF.

This clone was counted a single time. The chain couples TRBV19 to TRBJ1-4; tentative D call: TRBD1 (6 bases). The CDR3 extends over 16 amino acids. Germline CDR1 is LNHDA and CDR2 is SQIVND (reference sequence). With 7 bases removed from V and 7 bases from J, the gap between germline ends came to 22 bases. CDR3 nucleotides: TGTGCCAGTACCGCAATTTACGCAGGGGTGGGTGAAAAACTGTTTTTT. Its protein product is CASTAIYAGVGEKLFF. Supplemented by reference TRBV19 and TRBJ1-4, the full variable domain reads DGGITQSPKYLFRKEGQNVTLSCEQNLNHDAMYWYRQDPGQGLRLIYYSQIVNDFQKGDIAEGYSVSREKKESFPLTVTSAQKNPTAFYLCASTAIYAGVGEKLFFGSGTQLSVL.

The CDR3 loop reads CASSKRGGYNEQFF. For the CDR3, the DNA is TGTGCCAGTAGTAAGCGGGGGGGTTACAATGAGCAGTTCTTC. The genes are TRBV19 and TRBJ2-1, with 10 bases lining up with TRBD2. The CDR3 consists of 14 residues. Trimming took 4 bases from V and 4 from J; bases not matched to a gene: 1. Germline V CDR1 and CDR2: LNHDA, SQIVND (reference sequence).

The chain employs TRBV24-1 and TRBJ1-2, with D possibly TRBD1 on 6 matching bases. V was clipped by 7 bases and J by 3 bases, with 11 bases between them. CDR3 length equals 13 residues. The V gene's germline CDR1 is KGHDR and CDR2 SFDVKD. The CDR3 loop reads CATSPGGDYGYTF. In DNA, the CDR3 is TGTGCCACCAGCCCGGGGGGCGACTATGGCTACACCTTC.

The chain carries TRBV20-1 and TRBJ1-1; no clear D gene. V was pared by 8 bases and J by 4 bases, with 8 bases between. Germline V gene sequence: CDR1 DFQATT, CDR2 SNEGSKA (reference sequence). The CDR3 loop spans 10 amino acids. As DNA, the CDR3 is TGCAGTACTTTTTCCACTGAAGCTTTCTTT. Encoded protein: CSTFSTEAFF.

The rearrangement uses TRBV11-2 and TRBJ2-3, with 7 bases matching TRBD1. Unmatched junction bases numbered 11, after V lost 5 bases and J lost 6 bases. The CDR3 is 15 amino acids. Germline V CDR1 and CDR2: SGHAT, FQNNGV. CDR3 amino acids: CASSLDRPDADTQYF. The CDR3 coding sequence is TGTGCCAGCAGCCTGGACAGGCCGGACGCGGATACGCAGTATTTT. The whole variable domain, remainder taken from reference TRBV11-2 and TRBJ2-3, is EAGVAQSPRYKIIEKRQSVAFWCNPISGHATLYWYQQILGQGPKLLIQFQNNGVVDDSQLPKDRFSAERLKGVDSTLKIQPAKLEDSAVYLCASSLDRPDADTQYFGPGTRLTVL.

This chain connects TRBV19 to TRBJ1-1; D gene ambiguous. This CDR3 is 13 amino acids long. Germline CDR1 is LNHDA and CDR2 is SQIVND (reference sequence). V lost 3 bases, J lost 1 base, and 6 bases lay in between. The CDR3 region is CASSITENTEAFF. In nucleotides, the CDR3 is TGTGCCAGTAGTATCACAGAGAACACTGAAGCTTTCTTT.

V gene TRBV2 combines with J gene TRBJ2-3, with D perhaps assigned TRBD1 or TRBD2 (5 bases each). The CDR3 has 15 residues. Germline CDR1 is SNHLY and CDR2 is FYNNEI. With 6 bases removed from V and 0 bases from J, the gap between germline ends came to 13 bases. CDR3 sequence reads: CASRPGTTSTDTQYF. Here the CDR3 DNA reads TGTGCCAGCAGGCCCGGGACCACGAGCACAGATACGCAGTATTTT.

The chain links TRBV5-1 to TRBJ1-1, with D tentatively TRBD1 (5 bases). The V gene lost 4 bases and the J gene lost 0 bases, with 13 bases spanning the gap. The CDR3 covers 15 residues. Germline V gene sequence: CDR1 SGHRS, CDR2 YFSETQ. The CDR3 DNA is TGCGCCAGCAGCCCGGGACGGATCATGAACACTGAAGCTTTCTTT. This sequence encodes CASSPGRIMNTEAFF.

This clone came up a few times. The rearrangement links TRBV28 to TRBJ2-1; D call uncertain. The CDR3 covers 12 residues. Germline V gene lookup returns CDR1 MDHEN and CDR2 SYDVKM. Trimming took off 3 bases at V and 10 bases at J, with 10 bases between the two ends. DNA for the CDR3: TGTGCCAGCAGTTTTGAAGGGATCGAGCAGTTCTTC. Encoded protein: CASSFEGIEQFF.

This clone was seen more than once but under ten times. The chain uses TRBV7-2 and TRBJ2-2; TRBD2 agrees at 8 bases. The CDR3 totals 18 residues. V lost 4 bases to trimming and J lost 0 bases; unmatched junction nucleotides: 10. Germline CDR1 reads SGHTA; CDR2 reads FQGNSA. The CDR3 DNA is TGTGCCAGCAGCTCAGAAGGGACTAGGGTCACGAACACCGGGGAGCTGTTTTTT. Amino acids: CASSSEGTRVTNTGELFF.